The subject of this entry is one T cell receptor (beta chain). Its antigen is currently unknown. These data originate in a study of Ad26.COV2.S vaccination and SARS-CoV-2 variants. Study overall: Donor participated within the Ad26.COV2.S arm of the COV1001 trial. Administration of Ad26.COV2.S was intramuscular, either once or twice 56 days apart. Study-level findings and limits: The breadth of spike-specific CD8+ and CD4+ T cell responses after vaccination was reportedly substantial. Vaccine recipients had higher spike-specific TCR breadth than placebo recipients.

Stated treatment: some 19 received Ad26.COV2.S at low or high dose, single or two shots; 5 received placebo; per-sample allocation not given. Material that was analyzed had been drawn on day 63 after the first vaccine or placebo injection. Germline CDR1 and CDR2: MNHEY and SVGAGI. The CDR3 sequence is 15 residues long. V was cut by 6 bases and J by 0 bases, with 12 bases left in between. TCRdb's table, derived via immunoSEQ multiplex PCR, lists solely in-frame clones and lacks some. The sample shows hundreds of thousands of clones, about 87% of them seen only once. The chain carries TRBV6-5 and TRBJ2-1; no clear D gene. The source material was peripheral blood, sampled in a trial of Ad26.COV2.S vaccine versus placebo. The receptor comes from a person between 18 and 65 years old who received the Ad26.COV2.S COVID-19 vaccine or a placebo. CDR3 sequence: CASRGLADSYNEQFF. The CDR3 coding sequence is TGTGCCAGCAGGGGCTTGGCGGACTCCTACAATGAGCAGTTCTTC.